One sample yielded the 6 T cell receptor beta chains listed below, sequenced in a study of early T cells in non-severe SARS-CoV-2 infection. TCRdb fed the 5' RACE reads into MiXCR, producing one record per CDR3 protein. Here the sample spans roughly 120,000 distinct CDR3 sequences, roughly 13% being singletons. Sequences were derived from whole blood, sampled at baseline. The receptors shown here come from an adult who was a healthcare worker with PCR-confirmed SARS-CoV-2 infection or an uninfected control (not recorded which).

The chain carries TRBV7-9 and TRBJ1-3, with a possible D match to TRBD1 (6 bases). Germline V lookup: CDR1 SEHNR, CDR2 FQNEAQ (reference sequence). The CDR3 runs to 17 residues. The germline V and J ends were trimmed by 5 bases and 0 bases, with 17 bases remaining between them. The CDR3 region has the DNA TGTGCCAGCAGCGTCCAGGGGAGACAGAGCTCTGGAAACACCATATATTTT. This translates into CASSVQGRQSSGNTIYF. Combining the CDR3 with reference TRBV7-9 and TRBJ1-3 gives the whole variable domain DTGVSQNPRHKITKRGQNVTFRCDPISEHNRLYWYRQTLGQGPEFLTYFQNEAQLEKSRLLSDRFSAERPKGSFSTLEIQRTEQGDSAMYLCASSVQGRQSSGNTIYFGEGSWLTVV.

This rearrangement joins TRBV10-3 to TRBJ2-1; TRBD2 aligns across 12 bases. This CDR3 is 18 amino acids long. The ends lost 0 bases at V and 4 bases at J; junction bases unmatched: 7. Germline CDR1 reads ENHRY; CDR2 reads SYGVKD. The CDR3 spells CAISESSTSGGPYNEQFF. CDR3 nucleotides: TGTGCCATCAGTGAGTCCTCGACTAGCGGGGGCCCATACAATGAGCAGTTCTTC.

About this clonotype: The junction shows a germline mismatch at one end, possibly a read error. CDR3 in amino acids: CASGLASGGREAFF. DNA for the CDR3: TGTGCCAGCGGCTTAGCCTCAGGGGGAAGGGAAGCTTTCTTT. The gene calls are TRBV11-2 and TRBJ1-1; 7 nucleotides align to TRBD1. The CDR3 loop spans 14 amino acids. CDR1 and CDR2 (germline): SGHAT, FQNNGV.

In DNA, the CDR3 is TGTGCCAGCAGCACTACTAGTCGCCACAATGAGCAGTTCTTC. This codes for CASSTTSRHNEQFF. The rearrangement links TRBV5-4 to TRBJ2-1, with a possible D match to TRBD2 (5 bases). The CDR3 covers 14 residues. Per the germline V gene, CDR1 is SGHNT and CDR2 is YYREEE (reference sequence). The V end was cut by 4 bases, the J end by 5 bases, with 13 bases between. The whole variable domain, filled in from reference TRBV5-4 and TRBJ2-1, reads ETGVTQSPTHLIKTRGQQVTLRCSSQSGHNTVSWYQQALGQGPQFIFQYYREEENGRGNFPPRFSGLQFPNYSSELNVNALELDDSALYLCASSTTSRHNEQFFGPGTRLTVL.

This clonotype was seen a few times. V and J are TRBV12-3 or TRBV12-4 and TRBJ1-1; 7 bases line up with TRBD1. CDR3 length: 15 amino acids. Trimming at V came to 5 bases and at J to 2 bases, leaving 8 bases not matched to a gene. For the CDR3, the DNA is TGTGCCAGCAGTGTAGGGGGCGCCGGTAACACTGAAGCTTTCTTT. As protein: CASSVGGAGNTEAFF.

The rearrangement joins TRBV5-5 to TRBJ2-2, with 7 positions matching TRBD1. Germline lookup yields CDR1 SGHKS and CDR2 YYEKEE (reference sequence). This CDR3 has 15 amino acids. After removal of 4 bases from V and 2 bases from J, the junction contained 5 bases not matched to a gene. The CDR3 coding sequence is TGTGCCAGCAGCCGGGACAGACCTAACACCGGGGAGCTGTTTTTT. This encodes CASSRDRPNTGELFF.